Below are 4 T cell receptor beta chains sequenced from a single sample in a study of blood T cell repertoires in COVID-19. Only in-frame clones appear in the TCRdb table, and some are missing; sequencing was by immunoSEQ multiplex PCR. The sample carries tens of thousands of clones, around 79% recorded once. Material: peripheral blood. The receptors were gathered from a man aged 55 to 69 with active or convalescent COVID-19.

This clone was seen more than once but under ten times. Other DNA sequences within the sample encode an identical CDR3. CDR3 sequence: CASSLGGEQFF. CDR3 coding DNA: TGTGCCAGCTCCCTAGGGGGTGAGCAGTTCTTC. This chain uses TRBV12-3 or TRBV12-4 with TRBJ2-1; D is perhaps TRBD1 (6 bases). This CDR3 has 11 residues. Trimming stripped 8 bases from V and 9 bases from J, with 11 bases between.

The rearrangement links TRBV10-2 to TRBJ2-5; the match to TRBD2 covers 9 bases. The junction had 5 bases not matched to a gene; V was cut back by 3 bases and J by 0 bases. The germline V gene has CDR1 WSHSY and CDR2 SAAADI. The CDR3 length is 16 residues. CDR3 sequence reads: CASSDGASGNQETQYF. CDR3 nucleotide sequence: TGCGCCAGCAGTGACGGGGCTAGCGGGAACCAAGAGACCCAGTACTTC.

J is TRBJ2-3 and V is TRBV2; weak D call: TRBD2 (6 bases). This CDR3 comprises 13 residues. The germline gives CDR1 SNHLY, CDR2 FYNNEI. V gave up 4 bases and J gave up 8 bases, with 13 bases separating them. CDR3 amino acids: CASSGGNQGTQYF. CDR3 bases: TGTGCCAGCAGTGGCGGGAATCAGGGTACGCAGTATTTT. The whole variable domain, filled in from reference TRBV2 and TRBJ2-3, reads EPEVTQTPSHQVTQMGQEVILRCVPISNHLYFYWYRQILGQKVEFLVSFYNNEISEKSEIFDDQFSVERPDGSNFTLKIRSTKLEDSAMYFCASSGGNQGTQYFGPGTRLTVL.

The genes are TRBV5-1 and TRBJ2-4; D is perhaps TRBD1 (6 bases). This CDR3 comprises 18 residues. Germline V gene sequence: CDR1 SGHRS, CDR2 YFSETQ. With 0 bases removed from V and 7 bases from J, the gap between germline ends came to 23 bases. CDR3 region: CASSLGQVTFNEENIQYF. The CDR3 DNA sequence: TGCGCCAGCAGCTTGGGACAGGTAACCTTTAACGAGGAGAACATTCAGTACTTC.